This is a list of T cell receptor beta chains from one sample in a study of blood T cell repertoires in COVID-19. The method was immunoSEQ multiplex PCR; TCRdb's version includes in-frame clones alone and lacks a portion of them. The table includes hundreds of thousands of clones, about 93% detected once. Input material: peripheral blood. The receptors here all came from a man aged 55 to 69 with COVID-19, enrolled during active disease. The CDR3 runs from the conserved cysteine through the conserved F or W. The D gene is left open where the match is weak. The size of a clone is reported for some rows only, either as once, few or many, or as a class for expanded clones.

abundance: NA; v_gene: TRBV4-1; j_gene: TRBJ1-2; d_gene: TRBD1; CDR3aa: CASSSRQGVYGYTF; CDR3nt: TGCGCCAGCAGCTCCCGACAGGGGGTATATGGCTACACCTTC
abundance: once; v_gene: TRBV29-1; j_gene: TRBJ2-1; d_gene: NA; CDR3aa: CSAVYRVGNEQFF; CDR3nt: TGCAGCGCCGTATACAGGGTTGGGAATGAGCAGTTCTTC
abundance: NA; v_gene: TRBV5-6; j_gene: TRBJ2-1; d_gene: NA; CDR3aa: CASSLVLVNEQFF; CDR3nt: TGTGCCAGCAGCTTGGTTCTAGTCAATGAGCAGTTCTTC
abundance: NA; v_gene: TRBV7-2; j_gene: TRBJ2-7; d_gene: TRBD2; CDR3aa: CASSFMVGLAGGPYEQYF; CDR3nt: TGTGCCAGCAGCTTCATGGTAGGGCTAGCGGGAGGGCCCTACGAGCAGTACTTC
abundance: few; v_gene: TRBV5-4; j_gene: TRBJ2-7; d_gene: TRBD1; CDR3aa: CASSPGTGGLSSYEQYF; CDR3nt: TGTGCCAGCAGCCCCGGGACAGGGGGCCTGAGCTCCTACGAGCAGTACTTC
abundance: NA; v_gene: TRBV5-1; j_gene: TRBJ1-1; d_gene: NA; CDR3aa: CASSSQTTATEAFF; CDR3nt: TGCGCCAGCAGCTCCCAAACGACAGCCACTGAAGCTTTCTTT
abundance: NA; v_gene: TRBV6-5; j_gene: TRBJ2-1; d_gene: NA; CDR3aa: CASRVGGVPYNEQFF; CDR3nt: TGTGCCAGCAGGGTGGGAGGAGTCCCCTACAATGAGCAGTTCTTC
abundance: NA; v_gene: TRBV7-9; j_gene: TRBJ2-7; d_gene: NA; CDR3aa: CASSSSLLGLSYEQYF; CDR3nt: TGTGCCAGCAGCTCCTCACTCCTGGGGCTCTCCTACGAGCAGTACTTC
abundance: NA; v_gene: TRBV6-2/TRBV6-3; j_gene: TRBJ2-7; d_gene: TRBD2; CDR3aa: CASSYGPSGNYEQYF; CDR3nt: TGTGCCAGCAGTTACGGTCCTAGCGGGAACTACGAGCAGTACTTC
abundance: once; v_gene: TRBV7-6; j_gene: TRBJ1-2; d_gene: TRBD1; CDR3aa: CASSLAASGTAEYGYTF; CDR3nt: TGTGCCAGCAGCTTAGCGGCCTCAGGGACAGCCGAGTATGGCTACACCTTC
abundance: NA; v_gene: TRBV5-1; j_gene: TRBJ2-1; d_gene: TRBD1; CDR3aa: CASSLTGTGPYNEQFF; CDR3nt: TGCGCCAGCAGCTTGACAGGGACAGGGCCCTACAATGAGCAGTTCTTC
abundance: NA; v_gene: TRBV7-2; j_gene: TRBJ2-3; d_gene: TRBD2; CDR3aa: CASSFQTSGSSTDTQYF; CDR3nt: TGTGCCAGCAGCTTCCAGACTAGCGGGTCGAGCACAGATACGCAGTATTTT
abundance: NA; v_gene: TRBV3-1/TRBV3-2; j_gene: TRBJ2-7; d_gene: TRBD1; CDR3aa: CASSRGQRGLYEQYF; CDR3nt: TGTGCCAGCAGCCGGGGACAGCGTGGGCTCTACGAGCAGTACTTC
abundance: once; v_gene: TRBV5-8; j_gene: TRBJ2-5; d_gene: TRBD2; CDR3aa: CASSLGLAGGRQETQYF; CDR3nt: TGTGCCAGCAGCCTGGGACTAGCGGGAGGGAGGCAAGAGACCCAGTACTTC
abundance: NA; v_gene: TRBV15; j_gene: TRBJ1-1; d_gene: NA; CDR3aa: CATSSRVNTEAFF; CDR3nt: TGTGCCACCAGCAGCAGGGTGAACACTGAAGCTTTCTTT
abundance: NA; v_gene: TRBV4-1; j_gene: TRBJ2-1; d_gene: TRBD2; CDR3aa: CASSRGGRDNEQFF; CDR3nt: TGCGCCAGCAGCCGCGGGGGGAGGGACAATGAGCAGTTCTTC
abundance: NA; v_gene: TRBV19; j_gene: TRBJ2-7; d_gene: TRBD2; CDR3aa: CASSTRNSGRTVSYEQYF; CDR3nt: TGTGCCAGTAGTACTCGAAATAGCGGGAGAACCGTCTCCTACGAGCAGTACTTC
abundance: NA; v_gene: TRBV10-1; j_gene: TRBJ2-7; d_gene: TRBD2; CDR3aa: CASEPRLATYEQYF; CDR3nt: TGCGCCAGCGAGCCCCGACTAGCCACCTACGAGCAGTACTTC